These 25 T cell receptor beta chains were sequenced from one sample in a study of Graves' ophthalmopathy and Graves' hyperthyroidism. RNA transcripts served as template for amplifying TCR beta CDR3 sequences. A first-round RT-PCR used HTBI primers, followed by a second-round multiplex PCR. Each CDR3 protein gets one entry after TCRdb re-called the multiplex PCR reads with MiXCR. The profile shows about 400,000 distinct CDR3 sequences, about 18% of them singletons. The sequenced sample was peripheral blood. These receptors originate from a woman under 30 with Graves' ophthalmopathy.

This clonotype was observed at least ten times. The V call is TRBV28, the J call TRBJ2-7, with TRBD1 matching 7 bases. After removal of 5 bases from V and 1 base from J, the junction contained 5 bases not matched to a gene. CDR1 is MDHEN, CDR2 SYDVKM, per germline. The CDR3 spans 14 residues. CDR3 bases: TGTGCCAGCAGTCCGGGACAGCCTTCCTACGAGCAGTACTTC. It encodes CASSPGQPSYEQYF.

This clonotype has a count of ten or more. The CDR3 reads CASSYSTSYEQYF. As DNA, the CDR3 is TGTGCCAGCAGTTACTCTACTAGCTACGAGCAGTACTTC. The chain joins TRBV6-2 or TRBV6-3 to TRBJ2-7, with D possibly matching TRBD2 (5 bases). The CDR3 is made up of 13 amino acids. The germline CDR1 and CDR2 sequences are MNHEY and SVGEGT. V was shortened by 0 bases and J by 3 bases, with 6 bases between the two germline ends.

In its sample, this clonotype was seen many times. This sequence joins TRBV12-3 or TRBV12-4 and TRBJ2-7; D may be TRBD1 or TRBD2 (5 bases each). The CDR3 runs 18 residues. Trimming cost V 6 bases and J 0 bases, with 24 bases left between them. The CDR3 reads CASRYCLGPQGRSYEQYF. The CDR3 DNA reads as TGTGCCAGCAGGTACTGCCTGGGACCCCAGGGCCGCTCCTACGAGCAGTACTTC.

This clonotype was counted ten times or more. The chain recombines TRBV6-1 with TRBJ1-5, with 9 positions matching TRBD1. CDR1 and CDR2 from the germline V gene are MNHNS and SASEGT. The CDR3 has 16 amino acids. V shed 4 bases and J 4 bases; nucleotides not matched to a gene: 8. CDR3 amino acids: CASSGSGTGTNQPQHF. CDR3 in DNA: TGTGCCAGCAGTGGCTCCGGGACAGGGACGAATCAGCCCCAGCATTTT.

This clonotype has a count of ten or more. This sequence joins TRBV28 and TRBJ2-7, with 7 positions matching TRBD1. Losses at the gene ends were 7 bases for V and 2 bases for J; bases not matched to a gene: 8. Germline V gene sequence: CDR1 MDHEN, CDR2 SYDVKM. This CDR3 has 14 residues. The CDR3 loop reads CASNTGDLAYEQYF. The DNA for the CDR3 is TGTGCCAGCAACACAGGGGATCTTGCCTACGAGCAGTACTTC.

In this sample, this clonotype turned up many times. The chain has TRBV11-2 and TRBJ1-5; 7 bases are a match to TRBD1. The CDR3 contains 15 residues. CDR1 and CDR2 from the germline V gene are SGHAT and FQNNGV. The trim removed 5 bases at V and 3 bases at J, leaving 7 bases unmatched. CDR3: CASSVGGQYNQPQHF. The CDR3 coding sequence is TGTGCCAGCAGCGTTGGGGGACAGTACAATCAGCCCCAGCATTTT.

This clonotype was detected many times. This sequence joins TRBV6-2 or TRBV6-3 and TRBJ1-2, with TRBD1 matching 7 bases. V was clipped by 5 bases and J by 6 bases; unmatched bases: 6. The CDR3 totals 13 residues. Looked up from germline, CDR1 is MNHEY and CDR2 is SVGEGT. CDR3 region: CASSKEDRDGYTF. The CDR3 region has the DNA TGTGCCAGCAGTAAAGAAGACAGGGATGGCTACACCTTC.

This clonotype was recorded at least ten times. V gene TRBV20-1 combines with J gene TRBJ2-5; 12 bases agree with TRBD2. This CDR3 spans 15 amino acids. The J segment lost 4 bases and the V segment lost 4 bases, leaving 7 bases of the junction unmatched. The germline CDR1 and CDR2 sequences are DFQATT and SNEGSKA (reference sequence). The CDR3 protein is CSAIRTSGAGETQYF. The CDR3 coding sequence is TGCAGTGCTATAAGGACTAGCGGGGCCGGAGAGACCCAGTACTTC.

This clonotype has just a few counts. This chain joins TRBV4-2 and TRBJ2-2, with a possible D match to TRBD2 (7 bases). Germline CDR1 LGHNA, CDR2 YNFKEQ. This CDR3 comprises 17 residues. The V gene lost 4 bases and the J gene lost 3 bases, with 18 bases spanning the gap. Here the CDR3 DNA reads TGTGCCAGCAGCCTACTAGCGCGGAGGGGGGACACCGGGGAGCTGTTTTTT. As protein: CASSLLARRGDTGELFF.

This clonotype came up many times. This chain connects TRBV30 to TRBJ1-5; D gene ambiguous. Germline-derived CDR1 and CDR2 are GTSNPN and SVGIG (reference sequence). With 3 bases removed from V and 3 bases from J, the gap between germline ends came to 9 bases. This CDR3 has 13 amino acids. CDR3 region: CAWRGRTNQPQHF. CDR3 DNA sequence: TGTGCCTGGAGGGGTAGGACCAATCAGCCCCAGCATTTT.

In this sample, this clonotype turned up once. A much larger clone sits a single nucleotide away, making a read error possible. The CDR3 DNA is TGTGCCAGCAGTGAAAGCCCGGCAGGGACCTACGAGCAGTACTTC. It specifies CASSESPAGTYEQYF. This chain connects TRBV2 to TRBJ2-7; D might be TRBD1 (5 bases). The germline gives CDR1 SNHLY, CDR2 FYNNEI. This CDR3 spans 15 amino acids. The ends were cut back, 2 bases at V and 2 bases at J, with 13 bases in the middle.

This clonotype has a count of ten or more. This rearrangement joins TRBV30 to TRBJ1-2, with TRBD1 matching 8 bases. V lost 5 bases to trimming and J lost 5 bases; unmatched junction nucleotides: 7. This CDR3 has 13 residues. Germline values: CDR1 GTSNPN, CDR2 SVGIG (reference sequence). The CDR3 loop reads CAWLGQGWYGYTF. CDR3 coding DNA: TGTGCCTGGTTAGGACAGGGTTGGTATGGCTACACCTTC.

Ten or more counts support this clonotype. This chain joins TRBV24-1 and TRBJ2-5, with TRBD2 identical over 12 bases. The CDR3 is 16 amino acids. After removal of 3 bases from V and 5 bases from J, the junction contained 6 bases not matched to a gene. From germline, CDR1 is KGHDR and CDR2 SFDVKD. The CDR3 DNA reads TGTGCCACCAGTGATCGACTAGCGGGGGCGGTGGAGACCCAGTACTTC. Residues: CATSDRLAGAVETQYF.

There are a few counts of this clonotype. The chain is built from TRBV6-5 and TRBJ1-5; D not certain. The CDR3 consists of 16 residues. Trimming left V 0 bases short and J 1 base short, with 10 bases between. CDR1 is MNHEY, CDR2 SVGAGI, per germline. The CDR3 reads CASSYSSRMSNQPQHF. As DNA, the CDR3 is TGTGCCAGCAGTTACTCGAGTCGGATGAGCAATCAGCCCCAGCATTTT.

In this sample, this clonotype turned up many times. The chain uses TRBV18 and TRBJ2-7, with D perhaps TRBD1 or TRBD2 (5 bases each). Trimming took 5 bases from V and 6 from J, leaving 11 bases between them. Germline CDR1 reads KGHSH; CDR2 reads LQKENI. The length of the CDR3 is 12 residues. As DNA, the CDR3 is TGTGCCAGCTCATCCGACAGCGGCGAGCAGTACTTC. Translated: CASSSDSGEQYF.

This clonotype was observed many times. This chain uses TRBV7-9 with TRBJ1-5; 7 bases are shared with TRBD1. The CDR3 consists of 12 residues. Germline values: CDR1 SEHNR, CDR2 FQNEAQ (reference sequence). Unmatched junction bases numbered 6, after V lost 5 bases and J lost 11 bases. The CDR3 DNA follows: TGTGCCAGCAGCGCCGACAGGGCGGCCCAGCATTTT. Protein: CASSADRAAQHF.

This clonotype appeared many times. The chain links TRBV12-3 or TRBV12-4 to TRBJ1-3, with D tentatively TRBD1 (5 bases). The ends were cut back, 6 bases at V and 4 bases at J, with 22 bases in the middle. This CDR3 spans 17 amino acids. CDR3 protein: CASRQPMGRSLGNTIYF. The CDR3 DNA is TGTGCCAGCAGGCAACCCATGGGACGGAGTTTAGGAAACACCATATATTTT.

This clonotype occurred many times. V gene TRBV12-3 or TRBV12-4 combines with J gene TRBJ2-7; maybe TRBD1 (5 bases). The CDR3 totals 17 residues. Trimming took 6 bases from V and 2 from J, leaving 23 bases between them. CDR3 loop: CASSNFRRDNAPYEQYF. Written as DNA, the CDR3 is TGTGCCAGCAGCAATTTCCGCAGGGATAATGCCCCCTACGAGCAGTACTTC.

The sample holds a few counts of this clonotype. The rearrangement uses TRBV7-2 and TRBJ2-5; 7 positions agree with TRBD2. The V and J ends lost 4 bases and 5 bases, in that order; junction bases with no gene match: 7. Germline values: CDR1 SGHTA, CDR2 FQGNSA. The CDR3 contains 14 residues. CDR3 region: CASSSRLARETQYF. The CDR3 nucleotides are TGTGCCAGCAGCTCGAGACTAGCTAGGGAGACCCAGTACTTC.

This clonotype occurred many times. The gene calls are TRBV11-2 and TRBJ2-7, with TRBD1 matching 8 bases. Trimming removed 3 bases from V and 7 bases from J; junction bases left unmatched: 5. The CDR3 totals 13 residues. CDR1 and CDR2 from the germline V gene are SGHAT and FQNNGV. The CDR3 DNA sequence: TGTGCCAGCAGCTTCCAGGGGGCTCAGGAGCAGTACTTC. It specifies CASSFQGAQEQYF.

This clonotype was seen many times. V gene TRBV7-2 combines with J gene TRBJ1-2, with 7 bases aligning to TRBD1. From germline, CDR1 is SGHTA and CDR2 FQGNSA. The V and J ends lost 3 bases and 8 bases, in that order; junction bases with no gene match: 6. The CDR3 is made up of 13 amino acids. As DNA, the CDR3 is TGTGCCAGCAGCTTTGAGGGGGCGAGGGGCTACACCTTC. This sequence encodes CASSFEGARGYTF.

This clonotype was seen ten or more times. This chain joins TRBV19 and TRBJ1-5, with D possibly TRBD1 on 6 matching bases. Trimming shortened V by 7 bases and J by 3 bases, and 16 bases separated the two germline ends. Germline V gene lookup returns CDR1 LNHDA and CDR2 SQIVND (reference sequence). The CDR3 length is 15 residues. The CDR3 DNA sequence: TGTGCCAGTACTACCCTGGACAGAAACAATCAGCCCCAGCATTTT. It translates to CASTTLDRNNQPQHF.

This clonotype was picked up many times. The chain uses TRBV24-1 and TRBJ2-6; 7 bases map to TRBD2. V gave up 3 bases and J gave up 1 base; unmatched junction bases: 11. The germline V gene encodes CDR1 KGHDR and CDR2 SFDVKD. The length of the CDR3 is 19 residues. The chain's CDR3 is CATSDGREAPLSGANVLTF. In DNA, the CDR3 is TGTGCCACCAGTGATGGGAGGGAGGCCCCACTTTCTGGGGCCAACGTCCTGACTTTC.

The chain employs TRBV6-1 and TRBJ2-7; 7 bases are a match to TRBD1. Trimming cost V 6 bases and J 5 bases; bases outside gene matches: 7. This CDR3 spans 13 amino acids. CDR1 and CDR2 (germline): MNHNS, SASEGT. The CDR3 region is CASRRNRGHEQYF. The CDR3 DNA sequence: TGTGCCAGCAGGCGAAACAGGGGCCACGAGCAGTACTTC.

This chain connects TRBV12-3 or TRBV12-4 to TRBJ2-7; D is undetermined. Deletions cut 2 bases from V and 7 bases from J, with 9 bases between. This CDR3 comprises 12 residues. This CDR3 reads CASSLQVEEQYF. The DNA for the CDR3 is TGTGCCAGCAGTTTACAAGTGGAGGAGCAGTACTTC.